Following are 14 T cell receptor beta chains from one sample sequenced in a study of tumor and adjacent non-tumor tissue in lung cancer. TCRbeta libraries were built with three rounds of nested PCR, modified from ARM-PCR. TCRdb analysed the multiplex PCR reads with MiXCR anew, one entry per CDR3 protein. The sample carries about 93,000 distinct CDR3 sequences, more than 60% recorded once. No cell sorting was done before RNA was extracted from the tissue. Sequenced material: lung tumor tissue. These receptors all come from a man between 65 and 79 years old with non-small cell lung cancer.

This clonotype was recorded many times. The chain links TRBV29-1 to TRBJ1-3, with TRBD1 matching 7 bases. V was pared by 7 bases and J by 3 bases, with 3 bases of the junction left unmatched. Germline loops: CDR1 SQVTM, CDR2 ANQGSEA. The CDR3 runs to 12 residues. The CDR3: CSAGQFGNTIYF. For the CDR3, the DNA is TGCAGCGCGGGACAGTTTGGAAACACCATATATTTT. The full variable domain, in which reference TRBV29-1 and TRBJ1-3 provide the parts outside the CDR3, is SAVISQKPSRDICQRGTSLTIQCQVDSQVTMMFWYRQQPGQSLTLIATANQGSEATYESGFVIDKFPISRPNLTFSTLTVSNMSPEDSSIYLCSAGQFGNTIYFGEGSWLTVV.

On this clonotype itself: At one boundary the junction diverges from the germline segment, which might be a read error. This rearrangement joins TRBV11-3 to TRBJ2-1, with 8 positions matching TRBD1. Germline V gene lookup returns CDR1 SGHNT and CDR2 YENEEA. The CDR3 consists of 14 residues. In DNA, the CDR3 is TGTGCCAGCAACTTTAGTAACAGGGGGAATGGGCAGTTCTTC. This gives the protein CASNFSNRGNGQFF.

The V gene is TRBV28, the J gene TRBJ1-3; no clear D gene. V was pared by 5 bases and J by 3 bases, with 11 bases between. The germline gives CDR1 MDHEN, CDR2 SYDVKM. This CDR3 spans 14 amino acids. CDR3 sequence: CASSVQGLGNTIYF. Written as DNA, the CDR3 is TGTGCCAGCAGTGTACAAGGTCTTGGAAACACCATATATTTT.

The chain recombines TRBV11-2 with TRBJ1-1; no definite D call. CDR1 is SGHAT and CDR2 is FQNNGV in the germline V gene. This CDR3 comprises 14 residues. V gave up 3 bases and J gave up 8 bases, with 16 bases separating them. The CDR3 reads CASSFGFSSTEAFF. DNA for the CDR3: TGTGCCAGCAGCTTCGGGTTCTCGAGCACCGAAGCTTTCTTT.

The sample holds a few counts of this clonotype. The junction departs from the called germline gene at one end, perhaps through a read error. The CDR3 DNA sequence: TGTGCCAGCAGCTTGTTCGCGGCCACTAACACCGGGGAGTTGTTTTTT. Translating it yields CASSLFAATNTGELFF. The chain recombines TRBV11-2 with TRBJ2-2, with D possibly TRBD2 on 5 matching bases. CDR3 length: 16 residues. Germline V gene lookup returns CDR1 SGHAT and CDR2 FQNNGV.

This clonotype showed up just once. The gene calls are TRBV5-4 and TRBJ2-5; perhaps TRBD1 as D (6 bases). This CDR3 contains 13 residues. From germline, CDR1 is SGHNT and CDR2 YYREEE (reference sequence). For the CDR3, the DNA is TGTGTCTGCAGCTCCGGGACAATGGAGACCCAGTACTTC. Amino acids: CVCSSGTMETQYF.

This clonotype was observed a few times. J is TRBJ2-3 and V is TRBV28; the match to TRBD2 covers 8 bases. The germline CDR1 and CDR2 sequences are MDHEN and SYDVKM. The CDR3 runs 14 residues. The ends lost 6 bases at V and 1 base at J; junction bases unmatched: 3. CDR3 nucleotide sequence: TGTGCCAGCAGGTCAGCGGGGGGCACAGATACGCAGTATTTT. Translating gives CASRSAGGTDTQYF.

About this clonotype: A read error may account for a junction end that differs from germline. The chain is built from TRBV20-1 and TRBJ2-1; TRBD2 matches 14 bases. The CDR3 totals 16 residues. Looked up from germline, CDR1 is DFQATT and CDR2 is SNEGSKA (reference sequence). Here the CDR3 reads CSANQPGLAGVNEQLF. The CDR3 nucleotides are TGCAGTGCTAATCAGCCGGGACTAGCGGGAGTCAATGAGCAGCTCTTC.

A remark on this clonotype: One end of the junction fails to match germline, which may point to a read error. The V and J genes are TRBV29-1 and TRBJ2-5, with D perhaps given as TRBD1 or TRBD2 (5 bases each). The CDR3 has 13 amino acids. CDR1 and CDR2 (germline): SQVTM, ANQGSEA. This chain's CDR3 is CCAWGSVQGTQYF. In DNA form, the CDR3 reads TGCTGCGCTTGGGGGTCGGTACAAGGGACCCAGTACTTC.

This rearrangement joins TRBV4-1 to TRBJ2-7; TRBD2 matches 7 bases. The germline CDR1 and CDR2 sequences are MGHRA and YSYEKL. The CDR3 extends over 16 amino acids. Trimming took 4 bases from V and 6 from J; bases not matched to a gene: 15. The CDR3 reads CASSRDGVAGYCEQYF. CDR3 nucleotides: TGCGCCAGCAGCCGAGATGGGGTAGCGGGCTACTGCGAGCAGTACTTC.

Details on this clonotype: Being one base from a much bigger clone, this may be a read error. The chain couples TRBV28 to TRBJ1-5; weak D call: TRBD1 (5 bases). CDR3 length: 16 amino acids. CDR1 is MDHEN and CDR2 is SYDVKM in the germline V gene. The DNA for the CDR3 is TGTGGCAGCAGTCCCTTCGGGGGGGTTGGCAATCAGCCCCAGCATTTT. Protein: CGSSPFGGVGNQPQHF.

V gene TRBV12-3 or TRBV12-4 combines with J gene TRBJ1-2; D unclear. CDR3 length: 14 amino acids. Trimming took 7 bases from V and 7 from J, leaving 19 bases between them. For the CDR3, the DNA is TGTGCCAGCAATCCCCGAGTAGGGTCGCGTGGCTACACCTTC. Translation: CASNPRVGSRGYTF.

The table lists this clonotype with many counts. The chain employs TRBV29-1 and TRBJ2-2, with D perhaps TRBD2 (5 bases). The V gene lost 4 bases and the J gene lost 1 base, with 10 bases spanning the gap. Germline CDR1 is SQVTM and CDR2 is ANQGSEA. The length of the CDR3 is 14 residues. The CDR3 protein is CSVAAGMNTGELFF. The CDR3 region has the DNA TGCAGCGTTGCGGCGGGTATGAACACCGGGGAGCTGTTTTTT.

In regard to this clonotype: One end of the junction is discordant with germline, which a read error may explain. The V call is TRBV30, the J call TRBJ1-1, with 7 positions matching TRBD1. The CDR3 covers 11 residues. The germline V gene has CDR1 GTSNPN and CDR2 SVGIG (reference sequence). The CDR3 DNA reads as TGTGTCTGGAGTACGACAGGGCAAGCTATCTTT. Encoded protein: CVWSTTGQAIF. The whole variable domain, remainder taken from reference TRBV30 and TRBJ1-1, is SQTIHQWPATLVQPVGSPLSLECTVEGTSNPNLYWYRQAAGRGLQLLFYSVGIGQISSEVPQNLSASRPQDRQFILSSKKLLLSDSGFYLCVWSTTGQAIFGQGTRLTVV.